The text below deals with one T cell receptor beta chain. The data originate from a study of blood T cell repertoires in COVID-19. Participant age was 18 to 89 years, and participants resided in fewer than 30 US areas. The CDR3 is 14 residues long. The V gene's germline CDR1 is SGHTA and CDR2 FQGNSA. V was pared by 4 bases and J by 4 bases, with 13 bases between. Only in-frame clones appear in the TCRdb table, and some are missing; sequencing was by immunoSEQ multiplex PCR. The sample holds around 310,000 clones, nearly 90% seen once. The gene calls are TRBV7-2 and TRBJ2-5; D is possibly TRBD2 (6 bases). This TCR was recovered from a woman in her twenties or thirties who had recovered from COVID-19. Material: PBMCs or T cells enriched from blood (not recorded which). Written as DNA, the CDR3 is TGTGCCAGCAGCTCCCTGGCGGGAATAGAGACCCAGTACTTC. It codes for CASSSLAGIETQYF.